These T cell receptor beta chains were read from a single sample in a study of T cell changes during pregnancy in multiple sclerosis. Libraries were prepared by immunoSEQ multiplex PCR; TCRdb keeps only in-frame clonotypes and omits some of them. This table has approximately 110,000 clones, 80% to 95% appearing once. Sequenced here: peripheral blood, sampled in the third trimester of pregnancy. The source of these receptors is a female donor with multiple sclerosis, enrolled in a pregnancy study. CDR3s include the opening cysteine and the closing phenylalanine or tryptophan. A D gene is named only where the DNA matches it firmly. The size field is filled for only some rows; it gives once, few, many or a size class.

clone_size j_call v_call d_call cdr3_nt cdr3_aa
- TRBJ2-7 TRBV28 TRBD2 TGTGCCAGCAGTCTAACTAGCGGGAGTTACGAGCAGTACTTC CASSLTSGSYEQYF
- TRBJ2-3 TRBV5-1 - TGCGCCAGCAGCTTGGTTCAGGGGACAGATACGCAGTATTTT CASSLVQGTDTQYF
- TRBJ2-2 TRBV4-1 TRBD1 TGCGCCAGCAGCCAAGGGGGGTTCCGTAGGACAGGGCGCGGGGAGCTGTTTTTT CASSQGGFRRTGRGELFF
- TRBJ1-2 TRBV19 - TGTGCCAGTAGTCCGAGGGGGGGGGTAAACTATGGCTACACCTTC CASSPRGGVNYGYTF
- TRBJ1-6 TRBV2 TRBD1 TGTGCCAGCAGTCGACTCGACAGGGAGAATTCACCCCTCCACTTT CASSRLDRENSPLHF
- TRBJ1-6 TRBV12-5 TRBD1 TGTGCTAGTGGTCCCCCGGGACAGGGAGGAAATTCACCCCTCCACTTT CASGPPGQGGNSPLHF
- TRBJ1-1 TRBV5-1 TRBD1 TGCGCCAGCAGCTCGTCGGGACAGCTAAACACTGAAGCTTTCTTT CASSSSGQLNTEAFF
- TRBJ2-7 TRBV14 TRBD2 TGTGCCAGCAGCCTTAGCGGGGGGCCTACCTACGAGCAGTACTTC CASSLSGGPTYEQYF
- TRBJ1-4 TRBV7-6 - TGTGCCAGCAGCTTAAGCCCTCAGGGAACTAATGAAAAACTGTTTTTT CASSLSPQGTNEKLFF
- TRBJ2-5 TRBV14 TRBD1 TGTGCCAGCAGCCCGGCAGAGGACAGGGAAGAGACCCAGTACTTC CASSPAEDREETQYF
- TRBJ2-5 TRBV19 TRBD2 TGTGCCAGTAGTACAGCGGGAGGGCCTGGGGAGACCCAGTACTTC CASSTAGGPGETQYF
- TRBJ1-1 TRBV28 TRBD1 TGTGCCAGCACCACTTACCTGGGACAGATCTTGAACACTGAAGCTTTCTTT CASTTYLGQILNTEAFF
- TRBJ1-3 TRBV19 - TGTGCCAGTAGCGCCCCGGGGGGGCCTGGAAACACCATATATTTT CASSAPGGPGNTIYF
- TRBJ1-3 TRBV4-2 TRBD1 TGTGCCAGCAGCCAAGACCGGGGACAGGGTCCCTCTGGAAACACCATATATTTT CASSQDRGQGPSGNTIYF
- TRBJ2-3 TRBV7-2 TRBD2 TGTGCCAGCAGCTCGCCTGAGCGGGGAGTCACAGATACGCAGTATTTT CASSSPERGVTDTQYF
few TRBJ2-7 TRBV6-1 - TGTGCCAGCAGTGACCCAGGCTACGAGCAGTACTTC CASSDPGYEQYF
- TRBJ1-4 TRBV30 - TGTGCCCATGGGGAGGGGCAGTGGGGAAAACTGTTTTTT CAHGEGQWGKLFF
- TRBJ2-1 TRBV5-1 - TGCGCCAGCAGCTTGGGGGGGGTCAATGAGCAGTTCTTC CASSLGGVNEQFF
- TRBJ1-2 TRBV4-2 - TGTGCCAGCAGCCAAGATGGTTCCGTGGCAAATTCTAACTATGGCTACACCTTC CASSQDGSVANSNYGYTF
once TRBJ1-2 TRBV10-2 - TGCGCCAGCAGTGATCTGCGTAACTATGGCTACACCTTC CASSDLRNYGYTF
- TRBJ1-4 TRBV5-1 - TGCGCCAGCAGCTCCACAGCTGCAACTAATGAAAAACTGTTTTTT CASSSTAATNEKLFF
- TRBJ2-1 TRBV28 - TGTGCCAGCAGTTACTCCGGGTCTTACAATGAGCAGTTCTTC CASSYSGSYNEQFF
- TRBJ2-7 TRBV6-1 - TGTGCCAGCAGTAATCAGATCCACGAGCAGTACTTC CASSNQIHEQYF
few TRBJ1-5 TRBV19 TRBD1 TGTGCCAGTAGTAGGGACAGGGGAGGGGATAGCAATCAGCCCCAGCATTTT CASSRDRGGDSNQPQHF
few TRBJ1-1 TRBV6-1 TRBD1 TGTGCCAGCAGGACGGGACAGCCGACTGAAGCTTTCTTT CASRTGQPTEAFF
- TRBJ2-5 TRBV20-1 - TGCAGTGCCAGGCTCCCAGAGACCCAGTACTTC CSARLPETQYF
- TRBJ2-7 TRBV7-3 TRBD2 TGTGCCAGCGGCAACGGGAGGGCCGGCTCTGGGAGCGAGCAGTACTTC CASGNGRAGSGSEQYF
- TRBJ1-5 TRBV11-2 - TGTGCCAGCAGCTTAGGGCTGGGGGCAAATCAGCCCCAGCATTTT CASSLGLGANQPQHF
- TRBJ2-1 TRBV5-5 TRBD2 TGTGCCAGCAGCGTGACTAGCGGGAGGAATGAGCAGTTCTTC CASSVTSGRNEQFF
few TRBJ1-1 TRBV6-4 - TGTGCCAGCAGCCCGGGCGGGGCTGACACTGAAGCTTTCTTT CASSPGGADTEAFF
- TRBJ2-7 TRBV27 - TGTGCCAGCAGTCCATCTACCGGGACAATCTCCGAGCAGTACTTC CASSPSTGTISEQYF
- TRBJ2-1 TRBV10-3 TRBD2 TGTGCCATCAGTGAGGGACTAGCGGTTCACAATGAGCAGTTCTTC CAISEGLAVHNEQFF
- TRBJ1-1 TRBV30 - TGTGCCTGGAGTCAGGGGTTCGGCACTGAAGCTTTCTTT CAWSQGFGTEAFF
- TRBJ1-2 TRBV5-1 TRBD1 TGCGCCAGCAGCTCCCTGGAGGGGGCAGACGGCTACACCTTC CASSSLEGADGYTF
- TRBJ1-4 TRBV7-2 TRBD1 TGTGCCAGCAGCTTAGGGTGGACAGGGAGGGGAAATGAAAAACTGTTTTTT CASSLGWTGRGNEKLFF
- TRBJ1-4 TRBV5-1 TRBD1 TGCGCCAGCAGCATACAAACGACAGGGGCCAGGAGTGAAAAACTGTTTTTT CASSIQTTGARSEKLFF
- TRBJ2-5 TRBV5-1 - TGCGCCAGCAGCTCCCAGGGTGGGGAGACCCAGTACTTC CASSSQGGETQYF
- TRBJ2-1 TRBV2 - TGTGCCAGCGGTGGGTGGGGGGACAATGAGCAGTTCTTC CASGGWGDNEQFF
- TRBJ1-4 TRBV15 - TGTGCCACCAGCAGAGAGACGGGGGTTAATGAAAAACTGTTTTTT CATSRETGVNEKLFF
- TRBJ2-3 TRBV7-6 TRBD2 TGTGCCAGCAGCCGGACGGGGCTAGCGGAAGGTACGCAGTATTTT CASSRTGLAEGTQYF
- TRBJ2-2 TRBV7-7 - TGTGCCAGCAGCTTAGTTCCCATGGGGGGCACCGGGGAGCTGTTTTTT CASSLVPMGGTGELFF
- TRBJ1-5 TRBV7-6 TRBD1 TGTGCCAGCAGCTTAGAGACAGGGCCTCATCAGCCCCAGCATTTT CASSLETGPHQPQHF
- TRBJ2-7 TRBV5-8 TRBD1 TGTGCCAGCAGCTTCCGGGACAGCTCTACCGAGCAGTACTTC CASSFRDSSTEQYF
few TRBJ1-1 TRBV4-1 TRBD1 TGCGCCAGCAGCCAAGGTGGGACAGGGCTGGCTTTCTTT CASSQGGTGLAFF
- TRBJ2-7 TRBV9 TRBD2 TGTGCCAGCAGCGTGGGGACTAGCGGCTCCTACGAGCAGTACTTC CASSVGTSGSYEQYF
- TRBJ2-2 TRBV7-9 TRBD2 TGTGCCAGCAGCTTAGCTATAGCGGGAGGGCCGGAGACCGGGGAGCTGTTTTTT CASSLAIAGGPETGELFF